This T cell receptor beta chain stems from a study of blood T cell repertoires in COVID-19. Study background: Sources were T cells, B-cell-depleted T cells, or PBMCs; the material itself was cDNA or gDNA.

Using immunoSEQ multiplex PCR, the repertoire was profiled, and TCRdb retains in-frame clones only, with some absent. In the table there are 150,000 to 200,000 clones, more than 75% of which are singletons. The germline V gene encodes CDR1 MNHEY and CDR2 SVGEGT. The CDR3 is made up of 14 amino acids. V was clipped by 5 bases and J by 7 bases; unmatched bases: 6. Cohort 3 donors counted as recovered after two negative PCRs, clearance, or resolved symptoms. The chain is built from TRBV6-2 or TRBV6-3 and TRBJ2-7, with 12 positions matching TRBD2. Input material: PBMCs or T cells enriched from blood (not recorded which). The source is a woman between 50 and 59 years old who had recovered from COVID-19. The CDR3 spells CASSRTSGEGEQYF. In DNA, the CDR3 is TGTGCCAGCAGTCGGACTAGCGGGGAGGGGGAGCAGTACTTC.